This T cell receptor beta chain emerged from a study of Ad26.COV2.S vaccination and SARS-CoV-2 variants (dated by TCRdb to the early 2020s). Looking at the study overall: Donors in the vaccine arm were drawn from COV1001, a phase I-IIa trial of Ad26.COV2.S in healthy adults that was multicentre, randomized, double-blind and placebo-controlled. A total of approximately 30 samples were included in the TCR-sequenced set, comprising around 19 Ad26.COV2.S vaccine recipients, 5 placebo recipients and 8 SARS-CoV-2 convalescent individuals. Ad26.COV2.S was given intramuscularly at 5x10^10 or 1x10^11 viral particles, as a single shot or as two shots 56 days apart. Trial participants were randomized into five groups of five: low-dose or high-dose Ad26.COV2.S given once or twice, or placebo on both occasions. Sequencing of the TCRbeta repertoire served to evaluate the specificity and breadth of SARS-CoV-2-reactive T cell receptors following Ad26.COV2.S vaccination. Investigators did not know the trial group allocation while performing experiments and assessing outcomes.

The immunoSEQ Assay was used to sequence TCRbeta CDR3 regions. After extraction, genomic DNA underwent amplification by bias-controlled multiplex PCR, followed by high-throughput sequencing. The authors' analysis ran thus. Collapsing and filtering of sequences were performed to quantify the absolute abundance of each unique TCRbeta CDR3 region. T cell fraction was estimated by normalization of TCRbeta template counts to usable DNA, with usable DNA being measured through amplification of reference genes present in all nucleated cells. Repertoire TCRs were annotated as SARS-CoV-2-specific by exact matching of V gene, CDR3 amino acid sequence and J gene to a known reactive TCR set. The reference SARS-CoV-2 TCR set was derived from MIRA and filtered for enrichment in COVID-19-positive ImmuneCODE repertoires, a step that removed public or cross-reactive TCRs. Using the MIRA antigens, annotated TCRs were further analysed by specific ORF or by position within an ORF. Depth was the summed frequency of annotated unique rearrangements, while breadth was defined as annotated unique rearrangements over total unique productive rearrangements. TCR breadth was compared between groups using two-sided Wilcoxon rank-sum tests. The table comes from immuneACCESS by way of TCRdb, which keeps in-frame sequences with V and J called. Part of the clones is missing from these tables; in studies checked, under half for an unresolved V gene and the rest for unknown reasons. The V and J calls and clone size are taken from that table; D and trimming were inferred from the DNA. The sample table shows around 450,000 clones, and 75% to 90% are seen once. Approximately 2.5% of the sample comes from the top ten.

Results and caveats for the whole study, not just this receptor: Comparing responses between vaccine doses or regimens was not something the study was powered to do. Spike-specific TCR breadth was higher in Ad26.COV2.S recipients than in placebo recipients (P = 0.0014). The authors noted that total T cell responses may have been underestimated by the TCR breadth and depth analyses. Vaccine and placebo recipients had comparable non-spike TCR breadth, which fits with the vaccine containing only spike. After vaccination, substantial breadth of spike-specific CD8+ and CD4+ T cell responses was reported.

With respect to this clone: Its cognate antigen has yet to be identified. The record has no base qualities; no much larger clone is one base away.

This specimen's treatment or condition label, interpreted: around 19 received Ad26.COV2.S at low or high dose, single or two shots; 5 received placebo; per-sample allocation not given. Repertoires of vaccine and placebo recipients were sequenced from samples taken on day 63 after the first injection. Cohort 1b enrolled around 23 adults aged 18-55 years at a single site in Boston, USA, between 29 July and 7 August 2020. As a vaccine, Ad26.COV2.S was a replication-incompetent adenovirus type 26 vector that expressed a prefusion-stabilized SARS-CoV-2 spike protein derived from the original Wuhan strain. The specimen was peripheral blood, collected in a trial of Ad26.COV2.S vaccine versus placebo. This sequence was found in a person between 18 and 65 years old who received the Ad26.COV2.S COVID-19 vaccine or a placebo.

The DNA sequence follows: TGTGCCAGCAGTTCATACGACGTCCCGGGACAGGGGAACACTGAAGCTTTCTTT. Translated, it gives CASSSYDVPGQGNTEAFF. Rearrangement joined TRBV27 to TRBJ1-1; 9 of the junction bases match TRBD1. V ends up 4 bases short and J 1 base short, with an unmatched junction base count of 13. From cysteine to phenylalanine, the CDR3 is 18 amino acids long. Just CDR3 DNA is preserved here, 54 bases in frame from base 1. CDR1 and CDR2 (MNHEY, SMNVEV) derive from the germline V gene (reference sequence).